One T cell receptor (beta chain) is described in this entry. Clones were read by immunoSEQ multiplex PCR, and TCRdb kept only the in-frame ones, dropping some. The sample includes some 80,000 clones, approximately 90% of them seen just once. This sample is part of a study of T cell changes during pregnancy in multiple sclerosis. The sequencing used peripheral blood, collected before pregnancy. The source is a female donor with multiple sclerosis, enrolled in a pregnancy study.

CDR3 sequence (DNA): TGTGCCAGCAGCGTCCAGAATATGATGAACACTGAAGCTTTCTTT. Translation: CASSVQNMMNTEAFF. This chain joins TRBV9 and TRBJ1-1; D is undetermined. The CDR3 loop spans 15 amino acids. CDR1 is SGDLS, CDR2 YYNGEE, per germline. Trimming removed 2 bases from V and 0 bases from J, with 11 bases in between.